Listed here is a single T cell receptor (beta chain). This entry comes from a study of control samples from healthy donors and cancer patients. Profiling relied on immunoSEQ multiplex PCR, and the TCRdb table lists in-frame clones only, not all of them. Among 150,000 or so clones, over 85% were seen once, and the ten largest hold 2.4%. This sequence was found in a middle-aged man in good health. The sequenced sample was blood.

This chain's CDR3 is CATSDPGQGKETQYF. For the CDR3, the DNA is TGTGCCACCAGTGACCCGGGACAGGGGAAAGAGACCCAGTACTTC. V is TRBV24-1 and J is TRBJ2-5, with 10 bases that match TRBD1. The germline CDR1 and CDR2 sequences are KGHDR and SFDVKD. The CDR3 runs to 15 residues. Trimming at V came to 4 bases and at J to 3 bases, leaving 4 bases not matched to a gene.